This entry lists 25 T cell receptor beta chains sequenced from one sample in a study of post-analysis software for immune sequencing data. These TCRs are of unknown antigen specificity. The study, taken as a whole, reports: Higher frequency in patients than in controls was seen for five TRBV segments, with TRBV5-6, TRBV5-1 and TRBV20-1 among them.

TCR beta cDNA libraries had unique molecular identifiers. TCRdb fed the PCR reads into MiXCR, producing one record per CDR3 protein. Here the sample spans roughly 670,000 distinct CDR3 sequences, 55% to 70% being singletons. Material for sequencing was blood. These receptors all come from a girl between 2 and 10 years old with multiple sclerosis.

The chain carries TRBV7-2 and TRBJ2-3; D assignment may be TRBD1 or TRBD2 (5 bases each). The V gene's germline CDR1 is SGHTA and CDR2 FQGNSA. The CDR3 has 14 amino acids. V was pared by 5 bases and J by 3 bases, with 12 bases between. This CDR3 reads CASSIGTVTDTQYF. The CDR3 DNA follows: TGTGCCAGCAGCATTGGGACGGTTACAGATACGCAGTATTTT.

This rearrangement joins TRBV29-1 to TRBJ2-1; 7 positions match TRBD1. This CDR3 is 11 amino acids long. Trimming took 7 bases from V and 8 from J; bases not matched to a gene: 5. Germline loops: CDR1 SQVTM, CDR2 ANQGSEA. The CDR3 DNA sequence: TGCAGCGCTAGACAGGGCCATGAGCAGTTCTTC. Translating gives CSARQGHEQFF.

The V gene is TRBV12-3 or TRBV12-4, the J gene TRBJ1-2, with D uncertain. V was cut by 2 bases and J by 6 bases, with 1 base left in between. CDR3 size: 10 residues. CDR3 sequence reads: CASSLNGYTF. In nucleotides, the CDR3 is TGTGCCAGCAGTTTAAATGGCTACACCTTC.

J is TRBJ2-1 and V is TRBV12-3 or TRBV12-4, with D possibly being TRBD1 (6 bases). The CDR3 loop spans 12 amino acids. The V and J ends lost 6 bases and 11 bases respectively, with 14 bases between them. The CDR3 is CASRGAGPQQFF. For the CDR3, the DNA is TGTGCCAGCAGGGGGGCGGGCCCCCAGCAGTTCTTC.

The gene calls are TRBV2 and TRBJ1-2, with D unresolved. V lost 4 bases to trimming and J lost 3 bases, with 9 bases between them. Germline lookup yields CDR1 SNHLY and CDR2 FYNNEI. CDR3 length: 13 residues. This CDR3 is CASSGRTDYGYTF. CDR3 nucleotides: TGTGCCAGCAGTGGGAGAACCGACTATGGCTACACCTTC.

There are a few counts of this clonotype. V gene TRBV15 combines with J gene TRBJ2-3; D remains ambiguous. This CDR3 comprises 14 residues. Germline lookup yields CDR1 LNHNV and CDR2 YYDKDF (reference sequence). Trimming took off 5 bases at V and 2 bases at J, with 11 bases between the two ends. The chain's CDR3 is CATSRPQPTDTQYF. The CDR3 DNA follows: TGTGCCACCAGCCGGCCCCAACCCACAGATACGCAGTATTTT.

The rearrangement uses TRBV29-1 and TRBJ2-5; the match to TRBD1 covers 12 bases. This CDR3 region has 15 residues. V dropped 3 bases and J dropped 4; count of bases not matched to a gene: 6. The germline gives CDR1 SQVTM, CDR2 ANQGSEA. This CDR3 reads CSVDAGQGAGETQYF. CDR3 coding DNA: TGCAGCGTTGACGCGGGACAGGGGGCTGGAGAGACCCAGTACTTC.

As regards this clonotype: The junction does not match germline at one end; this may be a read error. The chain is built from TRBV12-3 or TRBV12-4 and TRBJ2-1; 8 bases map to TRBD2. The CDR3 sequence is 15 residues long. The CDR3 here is CVSSLGLAPYNEQFF. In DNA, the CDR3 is TGTGTCAGCAGCCTCGGACTAGCACCCTACAATGAGCAGTTCTTC.

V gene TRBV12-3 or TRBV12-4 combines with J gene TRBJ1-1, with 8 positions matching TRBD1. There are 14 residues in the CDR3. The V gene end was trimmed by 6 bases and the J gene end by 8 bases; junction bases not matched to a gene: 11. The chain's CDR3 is CASSYLSGGREAFF. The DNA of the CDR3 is TGTGCCAGCAGCTACCTCTCAGGGGGCAGGGAAGCTTTCTTT.

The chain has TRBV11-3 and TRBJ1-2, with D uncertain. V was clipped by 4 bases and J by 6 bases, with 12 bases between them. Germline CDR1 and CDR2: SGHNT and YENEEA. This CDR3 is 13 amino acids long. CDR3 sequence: CASSSSLRNGYTF. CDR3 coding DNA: TGTGCCAGCAGCTCTTCCCTCAGGAATGGCTACACCTTC.

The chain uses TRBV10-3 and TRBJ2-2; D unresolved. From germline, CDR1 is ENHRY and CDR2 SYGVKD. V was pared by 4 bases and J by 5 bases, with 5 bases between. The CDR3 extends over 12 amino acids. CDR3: CAISGLTGELFF. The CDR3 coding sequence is TGTGCCATCAGTGGACTGACCGGGGAGCTGTTTTTT.

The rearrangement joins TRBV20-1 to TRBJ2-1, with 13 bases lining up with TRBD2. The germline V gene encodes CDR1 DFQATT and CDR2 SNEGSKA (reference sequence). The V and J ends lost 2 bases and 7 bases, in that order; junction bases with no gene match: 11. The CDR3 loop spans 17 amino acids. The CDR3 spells CSARRGTSGTARNEQFF. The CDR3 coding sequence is TGCAGTGCTAGACGCGGGACTAGCGGGACAGCGAGGAATGAGCAGTTCTTC.

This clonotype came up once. Written as DNA, the CDR3 is TGCAGTGCTACCCCCGGACCGAGCACAGATACGCAGTATTTT. Its translation: CSATPGPSTDTQYF. V usage is TRBV20-1 and J usage is TRBJ2-3; D gene unclear. Trimming took off 4 bases at V and 0 bases at J, with 11 bases between the two ends. Germline V CDR1 and CDR2: DFQATT, SNEGSKA (reference sequence). The CDR3 sequence is 14 residues long.

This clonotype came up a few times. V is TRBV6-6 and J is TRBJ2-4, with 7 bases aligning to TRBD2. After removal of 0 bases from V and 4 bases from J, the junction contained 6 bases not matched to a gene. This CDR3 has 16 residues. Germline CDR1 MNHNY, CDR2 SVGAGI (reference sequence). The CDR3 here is CASSYSGEGRKNIQYF. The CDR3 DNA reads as TGTGCCAGCAGTTACTCAGGGGAGGGCCGGAAAAACATTCAGTACTTC.

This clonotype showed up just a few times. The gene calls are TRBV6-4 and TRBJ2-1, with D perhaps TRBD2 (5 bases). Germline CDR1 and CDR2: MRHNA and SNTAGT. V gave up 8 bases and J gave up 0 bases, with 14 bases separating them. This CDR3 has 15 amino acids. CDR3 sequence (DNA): TGTGCCAGCGCCATTTCGGGAAGCTCCTACAATGAGCAGTTCTTC. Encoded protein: CASAISGSSYNEQFF.

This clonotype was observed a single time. Here the CDR3 reads CASSQAGTSPILYPDTQYF. In DNA, the CDR3 is TGCGCCAGCAGCCAAGCGGGGACTAGCCCCATCTTATACCCAGATACGCAGTATTTT. The chain joins TRBV4-1 to TRBJ2-3; 9 bases line up with TRBD2. The CDR3 is 19 residues long. The V gene end was trimmed by 1 base and the J gene end by 4 bases; junction bases not matched to a gene: 15. Germline lookup yields CDR1 MGHRA and CDR2 YSYEKL.

The CDR3 DNA reads TGCAGTGCCGCCTTCGGGGGACAGGGGTACTATGGCTACACCTTC. Protein: CSAAFGGQGYYGYTF. The rearrangement joins TRBV20-1 to TRBJ1-2, with TRBD1 matching over 10 bases. Germline lookup yields CDR1 DFQATT and CDR2 SNEGSKA (reference sequence). V shed 6 bases, J shed 3 bases, and the junction held 10 bases outside the gene matches. The CDR3 runs 15 residues.

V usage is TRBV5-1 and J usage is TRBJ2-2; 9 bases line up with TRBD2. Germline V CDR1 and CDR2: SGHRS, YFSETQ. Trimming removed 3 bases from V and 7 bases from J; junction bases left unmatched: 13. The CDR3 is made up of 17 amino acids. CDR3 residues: CASSSRPLSGSIGELFF. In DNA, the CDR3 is TGCGCCAGCAGCTCACGACCCCTTAGCGGGAGTATCGGGGAGCTGTTTTTT.

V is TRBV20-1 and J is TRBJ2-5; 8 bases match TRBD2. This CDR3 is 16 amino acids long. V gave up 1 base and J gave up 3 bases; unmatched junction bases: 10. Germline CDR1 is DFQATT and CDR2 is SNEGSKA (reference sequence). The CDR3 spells CSARALRGVLEETQYF. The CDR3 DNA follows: TGCAGTGCTAGAGCGTTGCGGGGGGTGCTAGAAGAGACCCAGTACTTC.

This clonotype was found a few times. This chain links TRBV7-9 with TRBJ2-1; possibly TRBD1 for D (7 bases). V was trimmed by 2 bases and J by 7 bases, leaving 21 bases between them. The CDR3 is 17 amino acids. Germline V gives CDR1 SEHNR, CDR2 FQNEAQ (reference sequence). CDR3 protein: CASSLRAGVQGRNEQFF. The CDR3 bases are TGTGCCAGCAGCTTAAGGGCTGGGGTACAGGGGAGGAATGAGCAGTTCTTC.

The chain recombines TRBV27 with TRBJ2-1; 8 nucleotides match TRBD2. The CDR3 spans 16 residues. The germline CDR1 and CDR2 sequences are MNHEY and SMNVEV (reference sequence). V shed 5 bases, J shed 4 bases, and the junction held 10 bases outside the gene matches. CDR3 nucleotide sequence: TGTGCCAGCAGTCCTACCGGGGGGGAAGGGTACAATGAGCAGTTCTTC. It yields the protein CASSPTGGEGYNEQFF.

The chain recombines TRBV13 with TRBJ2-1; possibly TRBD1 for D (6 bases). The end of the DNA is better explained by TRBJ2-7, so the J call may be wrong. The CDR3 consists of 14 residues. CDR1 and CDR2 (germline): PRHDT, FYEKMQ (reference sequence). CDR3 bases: TGTGCCAGCAGCCTACAGGGAATGATTAACGAGCAGTACTTC. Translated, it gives CASSLQGMINEQYF.

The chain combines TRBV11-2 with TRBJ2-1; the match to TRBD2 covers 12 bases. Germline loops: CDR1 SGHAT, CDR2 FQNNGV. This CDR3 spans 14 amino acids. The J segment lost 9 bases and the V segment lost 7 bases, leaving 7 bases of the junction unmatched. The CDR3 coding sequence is TGTGCCAGCATGACGACTAGCGGGAGTGCTGAGCAGTTCTTC. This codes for CASMTTSGSAEQFF.

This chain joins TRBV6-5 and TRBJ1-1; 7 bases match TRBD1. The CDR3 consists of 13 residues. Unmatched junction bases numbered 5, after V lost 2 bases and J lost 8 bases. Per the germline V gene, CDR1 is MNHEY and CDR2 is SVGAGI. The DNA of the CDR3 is TGTGCCAGCAGTTACAGACAGGGTACGGAAGCTTTCTTT. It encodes CASSYRQGTEAFF.

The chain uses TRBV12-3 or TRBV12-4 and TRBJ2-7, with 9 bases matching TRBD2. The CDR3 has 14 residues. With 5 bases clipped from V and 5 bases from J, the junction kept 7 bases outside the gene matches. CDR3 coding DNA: TGTGCCAGCAGTCGTAGCGGGAGTCACGACGAGCAGTACTTC. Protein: CASSRSGSHDEQYF.